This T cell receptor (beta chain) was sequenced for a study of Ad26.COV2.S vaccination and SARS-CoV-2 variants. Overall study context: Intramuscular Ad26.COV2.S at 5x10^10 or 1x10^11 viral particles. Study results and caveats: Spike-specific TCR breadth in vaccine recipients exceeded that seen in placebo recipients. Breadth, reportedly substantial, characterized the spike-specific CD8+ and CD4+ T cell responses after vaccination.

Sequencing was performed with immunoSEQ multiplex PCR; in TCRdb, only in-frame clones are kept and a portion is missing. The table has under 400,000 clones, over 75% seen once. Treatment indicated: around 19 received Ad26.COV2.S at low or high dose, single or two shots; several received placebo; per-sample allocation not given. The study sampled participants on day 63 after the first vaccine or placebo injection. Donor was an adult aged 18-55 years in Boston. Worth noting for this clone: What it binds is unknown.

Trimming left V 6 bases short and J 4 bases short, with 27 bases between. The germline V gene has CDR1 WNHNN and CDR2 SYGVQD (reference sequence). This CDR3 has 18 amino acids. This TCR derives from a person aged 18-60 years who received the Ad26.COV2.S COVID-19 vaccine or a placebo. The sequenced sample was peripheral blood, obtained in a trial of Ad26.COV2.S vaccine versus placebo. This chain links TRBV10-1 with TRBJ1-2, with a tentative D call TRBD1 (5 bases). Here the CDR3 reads CASRTNIFRDRFGYGYTF. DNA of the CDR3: TGCGCCAGCAGGACAAATATCTTCCGGGACCGCTTTGGCTATGGCTACACCTTC.